The clone carrying this T cell receptor (beta chain) appeared once. Antigen: not known. The same CDR3 is also encoded by other DNA sequences in this sample. The data originate from a study of shared clonotypes between healthy human individuals. Execution of the assay was at deep level. The table came from immunoSEQ multiplex PCR; TCRdb's copy has only in-frame clones and leaves some out. The sample lists a few million clones; more than 80% were seen once. Study results and caveats: What limited the represented genetic and exposure-history diversity was the small number of donors. Of the naive CD4 clonotypes, around 5.2% were shared across a handful of donors.

Sequenced: naive CD4+ T cells sorted from blood. This sample's subset: CD45RA+ positively selected. This clonotype was sampled from a man aged 18 to 29 in good health.

The CDR3 region has the DNA TGTGCCAGCAGCTCACGAGACACCTATGGCTACACCTTC. It translates to CASSSRDTYGYTF. This rearrangement joins TRBV7-9 to TRBJ1-2; D uncertain. The CDR3 is 13 residues long. Germline V gene data show CDR1 as SEHNR and CDR2 as FQNEAQ (reference sequence). V shed 4 bases and J shed 4 bases, with 10 bases lying between them. Drawing the rest from reference TRBV7-9 and TRBJ1-2, the complete variable domain is DTGVSQNPRHKITKRGQNVTFRCDPISEHNRLYWYRQTLGQGPEFLTYFQNEAQLEKSRLLSDRFSAERPKGSFSTLEIQRTEQGDSAMYLCASSSRDTYGYTFGSGTRLTVV.